This is a list of T cell receptor beta chains from one sample in a study of T-cell reconstitution after alpha-beta-depleted transplantation in children. Each CDR3 protein is one row after TCRdb ran MiXCR on the PCR reads. The sample lists about 300,000 distinct CDR3 sequences, less than 9.5% occurring once. This material consisted of peripheral blood, taken 360 days after TCRalphabeta/CD19-depleted stem cell transplant. These receptors all stem from a female patient aged 2-10 years who had a stem cell transplant for Fanconi anemia, so the T cells may come from the graft donor. The CDR3 runs from the conserved cysteine through the conserved F or W. The order of the fields is V gene, D gene, clone size, J gene, CDR3 protein, CDR3 DNA. The D gene is left open where the match is weak. The size entry is marked missing in some rows and otherwise reads once, few, many or a size class.

TRBV5-1	-	few	TRBJ2-5	CASSLVANQETQYF	TGCGCCAGCAGCTTGGTAGCCAACCAAGAGACCCAGTACTTC
TRBV5-1	-	many	TRBJ1-1	CASSLGLDSSEVFF	TGCGCCAGCAGCTTGGGCCTTGACAGTAGTGAAGTTTTCTTT
TRBV6-2/TRBV6-3	TRBD2	few	TRBJ2-1	CASSPDVWRGLHNEQFF	TGTGCCAGCAGCCCCGACGTTTGGCGGGGGTTACACAATGAGCAGTTCTTC
TRBV4-2	-	many	TRBJ2-2	CASSRSGTGELFF	TGTGCCAGCAGTCGCAGTGGGACCGGGGAGCTGTTTTTT
TRBV12-3/TRBV12-4	-	-	TRBJ1-3	CASSASLFRGRRLWNTIYF	TGTGCCAGCAGTGCATCTCTTTTCCGGGGGCGCCGGCTGTGGAACACCATATATTTT
TRBV6-5	-	few	TRBJ2-4	CASSYGAGTVAKNIQYF	TGTGCCAGCAGTTACGGTGCCGGGACCGTAGCCAAAAACATTCAGTACTTC
TRBV12-3/TRBV12-4	TRBD1	-	TRBJ1-3	CASRPPGQGARGNTIYF	TGTGCCAGCAGACCCCCGGGACAGGGGGCAAGAGGAAACACCATATATTTT
TRBV20-1	-	many	TRBJ2-3	CSAHYSSTDTQYF	TGCAGTGCTCATTACTCTAGCACAGATACGCAGTATTTT
TRBV7-8	-	many	TRBJ2-3	CASSLWASIFTDTQYF	TGTGCCAGCAGCTTATGGGCCTCGATTTTCACAGATACGCAGTATTTT
TRBV4-3	-	-	TRBJ1-2	CASSPTPSGTPNYGYTF	TGCGCCAGCAGCCCCACTCCGTCCGGGACCCCTAACTATGGCTACACCTTC
TRBV3-1	-	few	TRBJ1-1	CASSRFTGDTEAFF	TGTGCCAGCAGCCGATTCACGGGGGACACTGAAGCTTTCTTT
TRBV20-1	-	many	TRBJ2-5	CSAPWMTTQETQYF	TGCAGTGCCCCTTGGATGACGACGCAAGAGACCCAGTACTTC
TRBV7-9	TRBD1	few	TRBJ1-2	CASSPTGNRLGYTF	TGTGCCAGCAGCCCGACAGGGAACCGCCTTGGCTACACCTTC
TRBV4-1	-	many	TRBJ2-7	CASSQDAEIYEQYF	TGCGCCAGCAGCCAAGATGCGGAGATCTACGAGCAGTACTTC
TRBV20-1	TRBD1	many	TRBJ1-2	CSARDISKGDSYGYTF	TGCAGTGCTAGAGATATTTCGAAGGGGGACAGCTATGGCTACACCTTC
TRBV15	-	few	TRBJ1-1	CATTGSPVWLNGAFF	TGTGCCACCACGGGGAGTCCGGTTTGGCTTAACGGGGCTTTCTTT